A selection of T cell receptor beta chains follows, all from one sample in a study of chemoradiotherapy in HPV16-positive cancers. Only in-frame clones appear in the TCRdb table, and some are missing; sequencing was by immunoSEQ multiplex PCR. The sample lists around 53,000 clones, 90% seen once, with 2.5% to 4% in the top ten. The sample here was blood, taken from a patient who underwent chemoradiotherapy. All receptors derive from a human donor with HPV-associated anogenital cancer. Each CDR3 is given with its conserved first and last residue. The order of the fields is V gene, clone size, D gene, J gene, CDR3 protein, CDR3 DNA. A D gene is named only where the DNA matches it firmly. Rows may omit the clone size; those that give it use once, few, many or a size class.

TRBV6-1	-	TRBD2	TRBJ2-1	CASRTSGGFNEQFF	TGTGCCAGCAGAACTAGCGGGGGGTTCAATGAGCAGTTCTTC
TRBV5-4	-	TRBD1	TRBJ1-1	CASSFAGGYTEAFF	TGTGCCAGCAGCTTTGCAGGGGGGTACACTGAAGCTTTCTTT
TRBV7-2	-	-	TRBJ2-1	CASSPVPPAASYNEQFF	TGTGCCAGCAGCCCCGTGCCACCCGCGGCTTCCTACAATGAGCAGTTCTTC
TRBV5-4	-	TRBD1	TRBJ2-7	CASSLGGTGSYEQYF	TGTGCCAGCAGCTTGGGGGGGACAGGCTCCTACGAGCAGTACTTC
TRBV5-6	-	TRBD1	TRBJ1-2	CASSRQGARNNGYTF	TGTGCCAGCAGCAGACAGGGGGCGAGGAATAACGGCTACACCTTC
TRBV5-1	-	-	TRBJ1-1	CASSPIRGNTEAFF	TGCGCCAGCAGCCCTATTAGGGGGAACACTGAAGCTTTCTTT
TRBV6-1	-	TRBD1	TRBJ2-1	CASSEQGFGYNEQFF	TGTGCCAGCTCGGAACAGGGGTTTGGCTACAATGAGCAGTTCTTC
TRBV4-2	-	TRBD2	TRBJ2-3	CASSQDLLAGGDTQYF	TGTGCCAGCAGCCAAGATCTGCTCGCGGGGGGGGATACGCAGTATTTT
TRBV11-3	-	TRBD1	TRBJ2-7	CASSPGQGYEQYF	TGTGCCAGCAGCCCGGGACAGGGATACGAGCAGTACTTC
TRBV5-6	-	-	TRBJ1-1	CASSPILAQAEGEAFF	TGTGCCAGCAGCCCCATCCTTGCCCAGGCCGAGGGTGAAGCTTTCTTT
TRBV2	-	-	TRBJ1-2	CASRGGGRDGYTF	TGTGCCAGCAGGGGAGGAGGGAGGGATGGCTACACCTTC
TRBV2	-	-	TRBJ2-7	CASLAGGSTYEQYF	TGTGCCAGCCTCGCTGGGGGCTCTACTTACGAGCAGTACTTC
TRBV5-1	once	TRBD1	TRBJ1-3	CASSLAQGDRNTIYF	TGCGCCAGCAGCTTGGCTCAGGGGGACCGAAACACCATATATTTT
TRBV6-5	-	TRBD1	TRBJ1-1	CASSFRGSRAEAFF	TGTGCCAGCAGTTTCAGGGGGTCTCGGGCTGAAGCTTTCTTT
TRBV15	once	-	TRBJ1-5	CATSQAGRVNQPQHF	TGTGCCACCAGCCAAGCTGGCAGGGTTAACCAGCCCCAGCATTTT
TRBV2	once	TRBD1	TRBJ1-2	CASSGDSYGYTF	TGTGCCAGCAGCGGGGACAGCTATGGCTACACCTTC
TRBV7-8	-	TRBD2	TRBJ2-3	CASSKLAGETDTQYF	TGTGCCAGCAGCAAGCTAGCGGGAGAGACAGATACGCAGTATTTT
TRBV2	-	-	TRBJ2-1	CASSGQSLGLGEQFF	TGTGCCAGCAGTGGTCAGAGCTTGGGGCTAGGTGAGCAGTTCTTC
TRBV9	-	-	TRBJ1-1	CASSVGGGGGSTEAFF	TGTGCCAGCAGCGTAGGCGGAGGGGGAGGGAGCACTGAAGCTTTCTTT
TRBV30	once	-	TRBJ1-6	CAWSERQGGSYNSPLHF	TGTGCCTGGAGTGAACGGCAGGGTGGCTCCTATAATTCACCCCTCCACTTT
TRBV5-1	-	-	TRBJ1-3	CASSRGDTLPDSGNTIYF	TGCGCCAGCAGCCGGGGGGACACGCTACCAGACTCTGGAAACACCATATATTTT
TRBV7-2	-	-	TRBJ1-4	CASSSPVVGEKLFF	TGTGCCAGCAGCAGTCCCGTGGTCGGTGAAAAACTGTTTTTT
TRBV7-9	once	-	TRBJ1-6	CASSWTPGVLNSPLHF	TGTGCCAGCAGCTGGACCCCGGGGGTCCTTAATTCACCCCTCCACTTT
TRBV7-9	few	TRBD2	TRBJ2-2	CASSLARLAGGRNTGELFF	TGTGCCAGCAGCTTAGCTCGACTAGCGGGAGGACGGAACACCGGGGAGCTGTTTTTT